This passage covers 22 T cell receptor beta chains from one sample sequenced in a study of early T cells in non-severe SARS-CoV-2 infection. TCRdb independently ran MiXCR on the 5' RACE reads; one entry per CDR3 protein. The sample yields about 64,000 distinct CDR3 sequences, around 12% seen once. The sequencing used whole blood, collected at baseline. These receptors were obtained from an adult who was a healthcare worker with PCR-confirmed SARS-CoV-2 infection or an uninfected control (not recorded which).

Only a few counts were recorded for this clonotype. The chain is built from TRBV14 and TRBJ2-3, with TRBD1 identical over 10 bases. The CDR3 loop spans 15 amino acids. From germline, CDR1 is SGHDN and CDR2 FVKESK. The V and J ends lost 1 base and 3 bases, in that order; junction bases with no gene match: 1. The CDR3 DNA follows: TGTGCCAGCAGCCAAGGGGGACAGGGGACAGATACGCAGTATTTT. Protein product: CASSQGGQGTDTQYF. Based on the CDR3 plus reference TRBV14 and TRBJ2-3, the full variable domain is EAGVTQFPSHSVIEKGQTVTLRCDPISGHDNLYWYRRVMGKEIKFLLHFVKESKQDESGMPNNRFLAERTGGTYSTLKVQPAELEDSGVYFCASSQGGQGTDTQYFGPGTRLTVL.

This clonotype has a count of ten or more. The CDR3 region is CSAGVGTRTGELFF. DNA for the CDR3: TGCAGCGCAGGGGTCGGGACTAGAACCGGGGAGCTGTTTTTT. The rearrangement joins TRBV20-1 to TRBJ2-2; 8 nucleotides line up with TRBD2. The CDR3 is 14 amino acids. Germline-derived CDR1 and CDR2 are DFQATT and SNEGSKA (reference sequence).

The CDR3 spells CASSEGGDLAKNIQYF. The CDR3 coding sequence is TGTGCCAGCAGTGAAGGAGGAGATTTAGCCAAAAACATTCAGTACTTC. The chain couples TRBV6-1 to TRBJ2-4; D is unresolved. The CDR3 extends over 16 amino acids. Trimming shortened V by 1 base and J by 0 bases, and 10 bases separated the two germline ends. Germline lookup yields CDR1 MNHNS and CDR2 SASEGT.

This clonotype was found many times. CDR3 protein: CASSLFRASNQPQHF. In nucleotides, the CDR3 is TGTGCCAGCAGTTTGTTCAGGGCAAGCAATCAGCCCCAGCATTTT. J is TRBJ1-5 and V is TRBV28; D may be TRBD1 (5 bases). Germline loops: CDR1 MDHEN, CDR2 SYDVKM. This CDR3 is 15 amino acids long. V was clipped by 3 bases and J by 1 base, with 10 bases between them.

The sample holds a few counts of this clonotype. This chain links TRBV4-2 with TRBJ1-3; D unresolved. The CDR3 length is 15 residues. The V end lost 0 bases, the J end lost 3 bases, and 9 bases lay between the germline ends. CDR1 and CDR2 (germline): LGHNA, YNFKEQ. This CDR3 reads CASSQDRGSGNTIYF. CDR3 coding DNA: TGTGCCAGCAGCCAAGATCGGGGTAGTGGAAACACCATATATTTT.

DNA for the CDR3: TGCAGTGCTAGATCGGCTAGCACAGATACGCAGTATTTT. This codes for CSARSASTDTQYF. V gene TRBV20-1 combines with J gene TRBJ2-3; D gene unclear. From germline, CDR1 is DFQATT and CDR2 SNEGSKA (reference sequence). The germline V and J ends were trimmed by 2 bases and 0 bases, with 6 bases remaining between them. CDR3 size: 13 residues.

In its sample, this clonotype was seen many times. The CDR3 DNA reads TGTGCCAGCAGTCTAAAGGGTTATACGCAGTATTTT. Protein: CASSLKGYTQYF. V is TRBV12-3 or TRBV12-4 and J is TRBJ2-3; D remains ambiguous. The V end lost 5 bases, the J end lost 7 bases, and 10 bases lay between the germline ends. CDR3 length equals 12 residues.

The chain joins TRBV10-3 to TRBJ1-1, with D possibly TRBD1 on 5 matching bases. This CDR3 comprises 18 residues. The V and J ends lost 0 bases and 0 bases respectively, with 17 bases between them. Germline-derived CDR1 and CDR2 are ENHRY and SYGVKD. This CDR3 reads CAISESKSGKVMNTEAFF. CDR3 DNA: TGTGCCATCAGTGAGTCGAAGTCAGGGAAAGTTATGAACACTGAAGCTTTCTTT.

This clonotype turned up a few times. The chain couples TRBV5-4 to TRBJ2-5, with D possibly being TRBD1 (5 bases). The CDR3 has 12 amino acids. The germline gives CDR1 SGHNT, CDR2 YYREEE (reference sequence). Trimming stripped 4 bases from V and 2 bases from J, with 6 bases between. CDR3 coding DNA: TGTGCCAGCAGCCGGACACAAGAGACCCAGTACTTC. It specifies CASSRTQETQYF.

This clonotype was recorded many times. The V gene is TRBV19, the J gene TRBJ1-2, with D perhaps TRBD1 (5 bases). This CDR3 spans 16 amino acids. Germline V gives CDR1 LNHDA, CDR2 SQIVND (reference sequence). Trimming pared 2 bases from V and 0 bases from J, leaving 13 bases between. CDR3 residues: CASSIPGGAANYGYTF. The CDR3 nucleotides read TGTGCCAGTAGTATACCTGGGGGAGCAGCTAACTATGGCTACACCTTC.

This clonotype was seen many times. J is TRBJ2-7 and V is TRBV19; 9 nucleotides line up with TRBD2. This CDR3 comprises 15 residues. CDR1 LNHDA and CDR2 SQIVND come from the germline V gene (reference sequence). Losses at the gene ends were 5 bases for V and 2 bases for J; bases not matched to a gene: 7. CDR3 residues: CASSHRTSATYEQYF. CDR3 DNA: TGTGCCAGTAGTCACCGGACTAGCGCGACCTACGAGCAGTACTTC. The whole variable domain, remainder taken from reference TRBV19 and TRBJ2-7, is DGGITQSPKYLFRKEGQNVTLSCEQNLNHDAMYWYRQDPGQGLRLIYYSQIVNDFQKGDIAEGYSVSREKKESFPLTVTSAQKNPTAFYLCASSHRTSATYEQYFGPGTRLTVT.

The V gene is TRBV4-2, the J gene TRBJ2-5; possibly TRBD2 for D (5 bases). Germline V gives CDR1 LGHNA, CDR2 YNFKEQ. This CDR3 is 15 amino acids long. Between the trimmed V and J ends, which lost 4 bases and 0 bases, there was a span of 12 bases. The CDR3: CASSPMEANQETQYF. The CDR3 region has the DNA TGTGCCAGCAGCCCAATGGAGGCGAACCAAGAGACCCAGTACTTC.

This clonotype has just a few counts. This sequence joins TRBV7-9 and TRBJ2-7; 10 nucleotides agree with TRBD2. The V and J ends lost 5 bases and 4 bases, in that order; junction bases with no gene match: 11. CDR1 is SEHNR, CDR2 FQNEAQ, per germline (reference sequence). The CDR3 is made up of 16 amino acids. CDR3 amino acids: CASSPGASGSVYEQYF. CDR3 nucleotide sequence: TGTGCCAGCAGCCCTGGAGCTAGCGGGAGTGTTTACGAGCAGTACTTC.

This clonotype has more than one count but fewer than ten. The genes are TRBV28 and TRBJ2-7; D uncertain. Germline V lookup: CDR1 MDHEN, CDR2 SYDVKM. There are 15 residues in the CDR3. V was clipped by 6 bases and J by 0 bases, with 15 bases between them. The CDR3 DNA reads TGTGCCAGCAGCTTCCAATCTATTGGCTCCTACGAGCAGTACTTC. Protein sequence: CASSFQSIGSYEQYF.

On this clonotype: Its ends do not fully match the called genes, so a read error is possible. V is TRBV6-1 and J is TRBJ1-1, with a tentative D call TRBD1 (5 bases). The CDR3 loop spans 13 amino acids. The germline gives CDR1 MNHNS, CDR2 SASEGT. CDR3 amino acids: CASAEAGLTEVFF. The CDR3 bases are TGTGCCAGCGCGGAGGCAGGGCTTACTGAAGTTTTCTTT.

This clonotype was observed at least ten times. V is TRBV25-1 and J is TRBJ2-5; D is unclear. V lost 4 bases to trimming and J lost 3 bases, with 9 bases between them. The CDR3 extends over 13 amino acids. Germline-derived CDR1 and CDR2 are MGHDK and SYGVNS. CDR3 sequence: CASSGDNEETQYF. The CDR3 bases are TGTGCCAGCAGTGGGGATAATGAAGAGACCCAGTACTTC.

The chain uses TRBV5-5 and TRBJ1-1; the D gene is possibly TRBD1 (6 bases). The CDR3 has 13 amino acids. Trimming took off 6 bases at V and 1 base at J, with 10 bases between the two ends. The germline V gene has CDR1 SGHKS and CDR2 YYEKEE (reference sequence). The CDR3 protein is CASTQQGNTEAFF. CDR3 bases: TGTGCCAGCACCCAACAGGGGAACACTGAAGCTTTCTTT. The variable domain in full, with the rest retrieved from reference TRBV5-5 and TRBJ1-1, is DAGVTQSPTHLIKTRGQQVTLRCSPISGHKSVSWYQQVLGQGPQFIFQYYEKEERGRGNFPDRFSARQFPNYSSELNVNALLLGDSALYLCASTQQGNTEAFFGQGTRLTVV.

The chain carries TRBV29-1 and TRBJ2-3, with D possibly being TRBD1 (6 bases). Germline V lookup: CDR1 SQVTM, CDR2 ANQGSEA. The ends were cut back, 0 bases at V and 1 base at J, with 11 bases in the middle. The CDR3 has 15 amino acids. DNA of the CDR3: TGCAGCGTTGAAGAGGGGGCTCGGGGCACAGATACGCAGTATTTT. Its translation: CSVEEGARGTDTQYF.

In DNA, the CDR3 is TGTGCCACCAGCTCCGGAAGGCGAGACAATGAGCAGTTCTTC. This translates into CATSSGRRDNEQFF. The rearrangement links TRBV15 to TRBJ2-1; D gene ambiguous. The CDR3 covers 14 residues. Per the germline V gene, CDR1 is LNHNV and CDR2 is YYDKDF (reference sequence). Trimming removed 5 bases at V and 5 bases at J, with 13 bases between.

This clonotype was counted at least ten times. This chain uses TRBV18 with TRBJ1-1; D uncertain. The CDR3 is 14 residues long. With 0 bases removed from V and 6 bases from J, the gap between germline ends came to 11 bases. Per germline, CDR1 KGHSH and CDR2 LQKENI. This CDR3 is CASSPPIGRSEAFF. DNA for the CDR3: TGTGCCAGCTCACCACCGATCGGGCGATCTGAAGCTTTCTTT.

This clonotype was seen more than once but under ten times. This chain links TRBV7-9 with TRBJ1-2, with D uncertain. Trimming removed 2 bases from V and 4 bases from J, with 11 bases in between. In germline, CDR1 is SEHNR, CDR2 FQNEAQ (reference sequence). This CDR3 spans 14 amino acids. The CDR3 DNA reads TGTGCCAGCAGCTTATCCGGCAGCCCCTATGGCTACACCTTC. Its protein product is CASSLSGSPYGYTF.

V usage is TRBV20-1 and J usage is TRBJ2-6; 7 nucleotides line up with TRBD1. V was pared by 3 bases and J by 0 bases, with 5 bases of the junction left unmatched. Germline lookup yields CDR1 DFQATT and CDR2 SNEGSKA (reference sequence). This CDR3 has 16 residues. CDR3 sequence (DNA): TGCAGTGCTAGGGACAGGCTGAGCTCTGGGGCCAACGTCCTGACTTTC. Protein sequence: CSARDRLSSGANVLTF.